A single T cell receptor (beta chain) is shown here with its context. As yet, its antigen is unknown. At one of its ends the junction is not consistent with the germline gene, which may arise from a read error. The record originates from a study of PD-1 blockade in classical Hodgkin lymphoma. Study-wide context: Intravenous delivery of nivolumab at 3 mg/kg to patients occurred every 2 weeks. Regarding the study as a whole: The study found complete responders had baseline diversity similar to newly diagnosed patients.

The protocol was immunoSEQ multiplex PCR, while the TCRdb copy is restricted to in-frame clones and leaves out a portion. The table has about 94,000 clones, more than 85% seen once. Sample time point: cycle 4 day 1 (C4D1), after less than 7 weeks of nivolumab. All patients experienced relapse after autologous stem cell transplantation, and brentuximab vedotin exposure was variable. Germline values: CDR1 LNHNV, CDR2 YYDKDF (reference sequence). The CDR3 extends over 12 amino acids. The rearrangement uses TRBV15 and TRBJ2-3, with D unclear. This TCR derives from a human donor with classical Hodgkin lymphoma. Material: peripheral blood mononuclear cells (PBMCs), obtained before the fourth cycle of nivolumab. The CDR3 coding sequence is TGTGCCACCAGCAGATCAACAGAGACGCAGTATTTT. Amino acid sequence: CATSRSTETQYF. The full variable domain, rest sourced from reference TRBV15 and TRBJ2-3, is DAMVIQNPRYQVTQFGKPVTLSCSQTLNHNVMYWYQQKSSQAPKLLFHYYDKDFNNEADTPDNFQSRRPNTSFCFLDIRSPGLGDTAMYLCATSRSTETQYFGPGTRLTVL.